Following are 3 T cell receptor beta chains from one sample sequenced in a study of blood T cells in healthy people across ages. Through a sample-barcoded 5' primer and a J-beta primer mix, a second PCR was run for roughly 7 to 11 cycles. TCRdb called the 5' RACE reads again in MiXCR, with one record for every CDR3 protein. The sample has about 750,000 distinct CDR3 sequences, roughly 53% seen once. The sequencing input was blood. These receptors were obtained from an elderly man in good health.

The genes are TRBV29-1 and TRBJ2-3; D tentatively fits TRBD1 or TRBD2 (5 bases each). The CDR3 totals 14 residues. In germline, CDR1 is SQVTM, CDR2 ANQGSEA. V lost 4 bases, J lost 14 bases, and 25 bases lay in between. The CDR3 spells CSVGVLREHRYAYF. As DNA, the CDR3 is TGCAGCGTTGGGGTCCTCAGGGAGCACAGATACGCGTATTTT.

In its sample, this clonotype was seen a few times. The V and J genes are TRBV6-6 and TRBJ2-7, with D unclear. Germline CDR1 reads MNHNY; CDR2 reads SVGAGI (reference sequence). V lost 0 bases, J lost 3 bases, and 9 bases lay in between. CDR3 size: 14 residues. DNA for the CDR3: TGTGCCAGCAGTTACTCCGCGGAACGCTACGAGCAGTACTTC. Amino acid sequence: CASSYSAERYEQYF.

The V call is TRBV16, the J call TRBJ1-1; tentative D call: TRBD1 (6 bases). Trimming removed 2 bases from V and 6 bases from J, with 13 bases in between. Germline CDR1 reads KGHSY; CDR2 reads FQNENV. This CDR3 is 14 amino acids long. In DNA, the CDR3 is TGTGCCAGCAGCCAAACGGGGGGCCGCTCTGAAGCTTTCTTT. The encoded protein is CASSQTGGRSEAFF.